Below, one T cell receptor beta chain is given with its context. Its antigen remains unidentified. The sample belongs to a study of yellow fever vaccine responses in identical twins. Study-level findings and limits: Reportedly, twins' vaccine T cell responses looked partly convergent and partly personalized.

Using its own MiXCR run on the RT-PCR reads, TCRdb lists one record per CDR3 protein. The repertoire includes 1,500 to 2,000 distinct CDR3 sequences, 70% to 90% of them detected once, and around 5% sits in the top ten. Source: T cells from blood (PBMCs), unsorted or a sorted subset (not recorded which), taken before or after yellow fever vaccination (not recorded which). This receptor was taken from a woman in her late teens or twenties who received the yellow fever vaccine.

CDR3 coding DNA: TGTGCCAGCAGTCCGGGGGGGGAGGCGTACAATGAGCAGTTCTTC. Its protein is CASSPGGEAYNEQFF. The V gene is TRBV6-1, the J gene TRBJ2-1, with 8 nucleotides matching TRBD2. Germline loops: CDR1 MNHNS, CDR2 SASEGT. This CDR3 has 15 residues. V gave up 5 bases and J gave up 4 bases; unmatched junction bases: 7.